These 2 T cell receptor beta chains originate from one sample sequenced in a study of blood T cell repertoires in COVID-19. TCRdb's table, derived via immunoSEQ multiplex PCR, lists solely in-frame clones and lacks some. The sample shows 75,000 to 80,000 clones, more than 75% of them seen only once. The sample was peripheral blood. The receptors were gathered from a man between 60 and 70 years old with COVID-19, enrolled during active disease.

The J gene is TRBJ1-2, the V gene TRBV7-6; D gene ambiguous. With 1 base removed from V and 5 bases from J, the gap between germline ends came to 8 bases. In germline, CDR1 is SGHVS, CDR2 FNYEAQ. CDR3 length: 13 residues. The CDR3 nucleotides are TGTGCCAGCAGCTTAGGTTCGGGATATGGCTACACCTTC. This translates into CASSLGSGYGYTF.

In this sample, this clone turned up once. The chain carries TRBV18 and TRBJ2-7; TRBD1 matches at 7 bases. V was clipped by 5 bases and J by 0 bases; unmatched bases: 10. CDR3 length: 16 residues. Germline V CDR1 and CDR2: KGHSH, LQKENI. The CDR3 DNA follows: TGTGCCAGCTCAGACGGGACAGTTCCTAGCTCCTACGAGCAGTACTTC. It is translated as CASSDGTVPSSYEQYF.